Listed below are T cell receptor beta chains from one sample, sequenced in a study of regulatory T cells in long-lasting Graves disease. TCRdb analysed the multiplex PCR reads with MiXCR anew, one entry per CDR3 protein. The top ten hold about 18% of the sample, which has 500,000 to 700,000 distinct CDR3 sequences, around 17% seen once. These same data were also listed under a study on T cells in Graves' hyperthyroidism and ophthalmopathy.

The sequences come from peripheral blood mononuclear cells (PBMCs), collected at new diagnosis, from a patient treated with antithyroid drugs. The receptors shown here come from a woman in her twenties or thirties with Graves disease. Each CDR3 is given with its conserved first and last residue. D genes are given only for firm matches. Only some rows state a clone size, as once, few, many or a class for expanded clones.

cdr3_aa: CASSLVGDNSPLHF; cdr3_nt: TGTGCCAGCAGCTTAGTTGGGGATAATTCACCCCTCCACTTT; v_call: TRBV7-9; clone_size: .; d_call: .; j_call: TRBJ1-6
cdr3_aa: CASNDRDNQPQHF; cdr3_nt: TGTGCCAGTAATGACAGGGACAATCAGCCCCAGCATTTT; v_call: TRBV19; clone_size: few; d_call: TRBD1; j_call: TRBJ1-5
cdr3_aa: CSASSGIPTNEQFF; cdr3_nt: TGCAGTGCTAGTTCGGGGATTCCTACCAATGAGCAGTTCTTC; v_call: TRBV20-1; clone_size: many; d_call: .; j_call: TRBJ2-1
cdr3_aa: CASNLLVGWMTGQGSFGSYNEQFF; cdr3_nt: TGTGCCAGCAACTTACTTGTAGGATGGATGACAGGGCAGGGCTCATTCGGCTCCTACAATGAGCAGTTCTTC; v_call: TRBV7-3; clone_size: few; d_call: TRBD1; j_call: TRBJ2-1
cdr3_aa: CASSFPASYQETQYF; cdr3_nt: TGTGCCAGCAGCTTCCCCGCTAGTTACCAAGAGACCCAGTACTTC; v_call: TRBV7-8; clone_size: many; d_call: .; j_call: TRBJ2-5
cdr3_aa: CASSVSGGVSNQPQHF; cdr3_nt: TGTGCCAGTAGTGTATCCGGGGGGGTAAGCAATCAGCCCCAGCATTTT; v_call: TRBV19; clone_size: few; d_call: .; j_call: TRBJ1-5
cdr3_aa: CASSSPGLAGAPGYEQYF; cdr3_nt: TGTGCCAGCAGTTCGCCGGGACTAGCGGGAGCTCCTGGCTACGAGCAGTACTTC; v_call: TRBV27; clone_size: many; d_call: TRBD2; j_call: TRBJ2-7
cdr3_aa: CASTNPLSGTGSSGANVLTF; cdr3_nt: TGTGCCAGCACTAATCCTCTTTCCGGGACAGGGTCTTCAGGGGCCAACGTCCTGACTTTC; v_call: TRBV6-1; clone_size: .; d_call: TRBD1; j_call: TRBJ2-6
cdr3_aa: CASSPYGVEGEQFF; cdr3_nt: TGTGCCAGCAGCCCCTACGGGGTAGAAGGTGAGCAGTTCTTC; v_call: TRBV7-3; clone_size: once; d_call: .; j_call: TRBJ2-1
cdr3_aa: CASSAGLAADTQYF; cdr3_nt: TGTGCCAGCAGCGCAGGACTAGCAGCAGATACGCAGTATTTT; v_call: TRBV2; clone_size: many; d_call: TRBD2; j_call: TRBJ2-3
cdr3_aa: CASAMTEGLAETYEQYF; cdr3_nt: TGTGCTAGTGCCATGACGGAGGGACTAGCGGAGACCTACGAGCAGTACTTC; v_call: TRBV12-5; clone_size: many; d_call: TRBD2; j_call: TRBJ2-7
cdr3_aa: CASSLLPTGYNSPLHF; cdr3_nt: TGTGCCAGCAGCCTTCTCCCGACAGGATATAATTCACCCCTCCACTTT; v_call: TRBV11-2; clone_size: .; d_call: .; j_call: TRBJ1-6
cdr3_aa: CAGGTGPAQPQHF; cdr3_nt: TGTGCCGGGGGTACAGGGCCCGCTCAGCCCCAGCATTTT; v_call: TRBV6-1; clone_size: .; d_call: .; j_call: TRBJ1-5
cdr3_aa: CSAETGGRTGELFF; cdr3_nt: TGCAGTGCTGAAACAGGGGGTCGGACCGGGGAGCTGTTTTTT; v_call: TRBV20-1; clone_size: .; d_call: TRBD1; j_call: TRBJ2-2
cdr3_aa: CASSPNQAAFF; cdr3_nt: TGTGCCAGCAGCCCCAACCAGGCGGCTTTCTTT; v_call: TRBV12-3/TRBV12-4; clone_size: many; d_call: .; j_call: TRBJ1-1
cdr3_aa: CASSLGGGSSYEQYF; cdr3_nt: TGTGCCAGCAGCTTAGGTGGCGGGAGCTCCTACGAGCAGTACTTC; v_call: TRBV11-2; clone_size: many; d_call: TRBD2; j_call: TRBJ2-7
cdr3_aa: CAWRSGRLGEQFF; cdr3_nt: TGTGCCTGGAGAAGCGGGAGGCTAGGTGAGCAGTTCTTC; v_call: TRBV30; clone_size: few; d_call: TRBD2; j_call: TRBJ2-1
cdr3_aa: CATSEAGRSSYEQYF; cdr3_nt: TGTGCCACCAGTGAAGCAGGACGGAGCTCCTACGAGCAGTACTTC; v_call: TRBV24-1; clone_size: many; d_call: .; j_call: TRBJ2-7
cdr3_aa: CAPGRESSYNEQFF; cdr3_nt: TGTGCCCCGGGGAGGGAGAGCTCCTACAATGAGCAGTTCTTC; v_call: TRBV11-1; clone_size: .; d_call: TRBD2; j_call: TRBJ2-1
cdr3_aa: CASSPQGGASHEQYF; cdr3_nt: TGTGCCAGCAGCCCCCAAGGGGGGGCGTCCCACGAGCAGTACTTC; v_call: TRBV7-3; clone_size: few; d_call: .; j_call: TRBJ2-7
cdr3_aa: CATQTTRRSADTQYF; cdr3_nt: TGTGCCACCCAAACCACTAGACGATCGGCAGATACGCAGTATTTT; v_call: TRBV5-4; clone_size: .; d_call: .; j_call: TRBJ2-3
cdr3_aa: CATSVRGRGQGLTQYF; cdr3_nt: TGTGCCACCAGTGTTCGGGGCCGGGGGCAAGGGTTGACCCAGTACTTC; v_call: TRBV24-1; clone_size: many; d_call: .; j_call: TRBJ2-5
cdr3_aa: CSANKGQVDYGYTF; cdr3_nt: TGCAGTGCTAACAAGGGACAGGTCGACTATGGCTACACCTTC; v_call: TRBV20-1; clone_size: .; d_call: TRBD1; j_call: TRBJ1-2
cdr3_aa: CSASLRATGYGYTF; cdr3_nt: TGCAGTGCTTCTCTCCGGGCCACAGGGTATGGCTACACCTTC; v_call: TRBV20-1; clone_size: few; d_call: .; j_call: TRBJ1-2
cdr3_aa: CASSLVVGTEAFF; cdr3_nt: TGTGCCAGCAGTTTGGTAGTAGGCACCGAAGCTTTCTTT; v_call: TRBV12-3/TRBV12-4; clone_size: many; d_call: .; j_call: TRBJ1-1
cdr3_aa: CASSLAYGLDIYEQYF; cdr3_nt: TGTGCCAGCAGTTTAGCGTATGGACTAGATATTTACGAGCAGTACTTC; v_call: TRBV28; clone_size: few; d_call: TRBD2; j_call: TRBJ2-7
cdr3_aa: CASIGQASGNTIYF; cdr3_nt: TGTGCCAGCATCGGACAGGCTAGCGGAAACACCATATATTTT; v_call: TRBV5-5; clone_size: .; d_call: TRBD1; j_call: TRBJ1-3
cdr3_aa: CSARTGVTTAISYSNQPQHF; cdr3_nt: TGCAGTGCTAGAACCGGGGTTACGACAGCCATAAGTTATAGCAATCAGCCCCAGCATTTT; v_call: TRBV20-1; clone_size: .; d_call: .; j_call: TRBJ1-5
cdr3_aa: CASGTTGRREQYF; cdr3_nt: TGTGCCAGCGGGACCACCGGTAGGAGGGAGCAGTACTTC; v_call: TRBV2; clone_size: .; d_call: .; j_call: TRBJ2-7
cdr3_aa: CSAGTGLNEKLFF; cdr3_nt: TGCAGCGCCGGGACAGGCCTTAATGAAAAACTGTTTTTT; v_call: TRBV29-1; clone_size: once; d_call: TRBD1; j_call: TRBJ1-4
cdr3_aa: CASSLGQHTSPLHF; cdr3_nt: TGCGCCAGCAGCTTGGGACAGCATACTTCACCCCTCCACTTT; v_call: TRBV5-1; clone_size: few; d_call: .; j_call: TRBJ1-6
cdr3_aa: CASSLLDQHNEQFF; cdr3_nt: TGTGCCAGCAGTTTACTGGACCAACACAATGAGCAGTTCTTC; v_call: TRBV27; clone_size: .; d_call: .; j_call: TRBJ2-1
cdr3_aa: CASSSTRDRGYEQYF; cdr3_nt: TGTGCCAGCAGTAGCACCCGGGACAGGGGGTACGAGCAGTACTTC; v_call: TRBV27; clone_size: few; d_call: TRBD1; j_call: TRBJ2-7
cdr3_aa: CASSSSGSLGEQFF; cdr3_nt: TGCGCCAGCAGTTCTAGCGGGAGCCTTGGTGAGCAGTTCTTC; v_call: TRBV5-1; clone_size: .; d_call: TRBD2; j_call: TRBJ2-1
cdr3_aa: CASSALGTGSNEKLFF; cdr3_nt: TGTGCCAGCAGTGCCTTGGGCACAGGGAGTAATGAAAAACTGTTTTTT; v_call: TRBV27; clone_size: many; d_call: .; j_call: TRBJ1-4
cdr3_aa: CSARVFGGVYEQYF; cdr3_nt: TGCAGTGCTAGAGTGTTCGGCGGAGTCTACGAGCAGTACTTC; v_call: TRBV20-1; clone_size: many; d_call: .; j_call: TRBJ2-7
cdr3_aa: CSARDYGVGQNNQPQHF; cdr3_nt: TGCAGTGCTAGAGATTATGGTGTGGGACAGAACAATCAGCCCCAGCATTTT; v_call: TRBV20-1; clone_size: few; d_call: TRBD1; j_call: TRBJ1-5
cdr3_aa: CSAKPGGTDTQYF; cdr3_nt: TGCAGTGCTAAACCCGGCGGCACAGATACGCAGTATTTT; v_call: TRBV20-1; clone_size: few; d_call: .; j_call: TRBJ2-3
cdr3_aa: CASSYWLGEKLFF; cdr3_nt: TGTGCCAGCAGTTACTGGTTGGGGGAAAAACTGTTTTTT; v_call: TRBV6-5; clone_size: many; d_call: .; j_call: TRBJ1-4
cdr3_aa: CASTLRWPPYGYTF; cdr3_nt: TGTGCCAGCACCCTGAGGTGGCCCCCTTATGGCTACACCTTC; v_call: TRBV28; clone_size: .; d_call: .; j_call: TRBJ1-2
cdr3_aa: CASSPPAPDEKLFF; cdr3_nt: TGTGCCAGCTCACCACCAGCCCCAGACGAAAAACTGTTTTTT; v_call: TRBV12-3/TRBV12-4; clone_size: .; d_call: .; j_call: TRBJ1-4
cdr3_aa: CASSFGLAGEGEQFF; cdr3_nt: TGTGCCAGCAGCTTCGGACTAGCGGGAGAGGGTGAGCAGTTCTTC; v_call: TRBV7-6; clone_size: many; d_call: TRBD2; j_call: TRBJ2-1
cdr3_aa: CASKNRLNQPQHF; cdr3_nt: TGTGCCAGTAAAAACAGACTCAATCAGCCCCAGCATTTT; v_call: TRBV2; clone_size: many; d_call: .; j_call: TRBJ1-5
cdr3_aa: CASSMGLAEQETQYF; cdr3_nt: TGCGCCAGCAGCATGGGACTAGCGGAACAAGAGACCCAGTACTTC; v_call: TRBV5-1; clone_size: few; d_call: TRBD2; j_call: TRBJ2-5
cdr3_aa: CASSSTFTGAYGYTF; cdr3_nt: TGTGCCAGCAGCTCAACCTTCACAGGGGCCTATGGCTACACCTTC; v_call: TRBV7-6; clone_size: many; d_call: TRBD1; j_call: TRBJ1-2
cdr3_aa: CASSIAGTSGSIEQFF; cdr3_nt: TGTGCCAGTAGTATCGCCGGGACTAGCGGGAGTATTGAGCAGTTCTTC; v_call: TRBV19; clone_size: .; d_call: TRBD2; j_call: TRBJ2-1
cdr3_aa: CASSTGTGPWGSEAFF; cdr3_nt: TGCGCCAGCAGCACCGGGACAGGCCCATGGGGGTCTGAAGCTTTCTTT; v_call: TRBV10-2; clone_size: many; d_call: TRBD1; j_call: TRBJ1-1
cdr3_aa: CASSLPRKQPQHF; cdr3_nt: TGTGCCAGCAGTTTACCCAGAAAGCAGCCCCAGCATTTT; v_call: TRBV28; clone_size: .; d_call: .; j_call: TRBJ1-5
cdr3_aa: CASSRYGTYNEQFF; cdr3_nt: TGTGCCAGCAGCCGTTACGGGACCTACAATGAGCAGTTCTTC; v_call: TRBV14; clone_size: few; d_call: .; j_call: TRBJ2-1
cdr3_aa: CASSAGLAGEAQYF; cdr3_nt: TGTGCCAGCTCAGCGGGACTAGCGGGAGAGGCCCAGTACTTC; v_call: TRBV18; clone_size: few; d_call: TRBD2; j_call: TRBJ2-5
cdr3_aa: CASSSGGLAGVETQYF; cdr3_nt: TGTGCCAGCAGCTCCGGGGGACTAGCGGGAGTAGAGACCCAGTACTTC; v_call: TRBV5-5; clone_size: many; d_call: TRBD2; j_call: TRBJ2-5
cdr3_aa: CASLSGTLYNEQFF; cdr3_nt: TGTGCCAGCCTTAGCGGAACATTATACAATGAGCAGTTCTTC; v_call: TRBV28; clone_size: many; d_call: .; j_call: TRBJ2-1